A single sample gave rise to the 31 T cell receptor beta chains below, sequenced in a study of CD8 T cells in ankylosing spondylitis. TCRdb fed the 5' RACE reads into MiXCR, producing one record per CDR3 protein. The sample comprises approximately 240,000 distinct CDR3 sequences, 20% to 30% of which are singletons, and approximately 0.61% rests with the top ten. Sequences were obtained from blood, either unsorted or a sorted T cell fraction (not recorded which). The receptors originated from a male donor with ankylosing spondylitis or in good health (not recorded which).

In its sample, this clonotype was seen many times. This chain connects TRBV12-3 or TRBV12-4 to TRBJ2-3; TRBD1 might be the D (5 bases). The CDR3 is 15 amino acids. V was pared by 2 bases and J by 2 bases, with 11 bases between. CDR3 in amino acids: CASSLQGANTDTQYF. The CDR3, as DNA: TGTGCCAGCAGTTTACAGGGTGCTAACACAGATACGCAGTATTTT.

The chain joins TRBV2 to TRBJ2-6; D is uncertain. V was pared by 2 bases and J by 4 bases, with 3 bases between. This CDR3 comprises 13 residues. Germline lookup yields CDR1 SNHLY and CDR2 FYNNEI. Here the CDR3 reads CASSESGANVLTF. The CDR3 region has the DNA TGTGCCAGCAGTGAATCGGGGGCCAACGTCCTGACTTTC.

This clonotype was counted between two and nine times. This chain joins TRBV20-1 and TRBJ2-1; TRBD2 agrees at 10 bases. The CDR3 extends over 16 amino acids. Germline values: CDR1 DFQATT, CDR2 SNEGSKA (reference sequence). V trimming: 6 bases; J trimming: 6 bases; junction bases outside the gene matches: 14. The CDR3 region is CSAEGQRGGQVNEQFF. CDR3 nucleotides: TGCAGTGCCGAGGGCCAGCGGGGGGGCCAAGTCAATGAGCAGTTCTTC.

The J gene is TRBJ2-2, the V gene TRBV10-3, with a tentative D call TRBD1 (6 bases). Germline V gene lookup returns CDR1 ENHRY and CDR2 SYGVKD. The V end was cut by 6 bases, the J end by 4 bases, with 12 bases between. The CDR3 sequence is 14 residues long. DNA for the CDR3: TGTGCCATCAGGAAACAGGGATCCACCGGGGAGCTGTTTTTT. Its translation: CAIRKQGSTGELFF.

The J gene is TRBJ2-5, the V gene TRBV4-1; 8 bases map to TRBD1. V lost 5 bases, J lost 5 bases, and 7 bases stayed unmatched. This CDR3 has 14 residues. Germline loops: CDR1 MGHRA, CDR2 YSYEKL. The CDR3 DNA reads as TGCGCCAGCAGCACCTACAGGGGGATCGAGACCCAGTACTTC. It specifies CASSTYRGIETQYF.

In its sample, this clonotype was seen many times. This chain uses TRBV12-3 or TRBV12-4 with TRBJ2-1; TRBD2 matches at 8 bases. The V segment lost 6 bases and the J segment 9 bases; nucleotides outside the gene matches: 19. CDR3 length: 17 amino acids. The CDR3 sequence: CASSWLKPGLGVGEQFF. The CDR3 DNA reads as TGTGCCAGCAGCTGGCTTAAACCGGGACTAGGAGTAGGTGAGCAGTTCTTC.

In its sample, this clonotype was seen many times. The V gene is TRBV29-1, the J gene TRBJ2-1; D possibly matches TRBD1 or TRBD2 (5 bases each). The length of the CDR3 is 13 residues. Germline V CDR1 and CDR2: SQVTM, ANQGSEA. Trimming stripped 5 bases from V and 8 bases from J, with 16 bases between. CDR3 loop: CSVTPGLWDEQFF. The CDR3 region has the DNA TGCAGCGTTACCCCGGGGCTGTGGGATGAGCAGTTCTTC.

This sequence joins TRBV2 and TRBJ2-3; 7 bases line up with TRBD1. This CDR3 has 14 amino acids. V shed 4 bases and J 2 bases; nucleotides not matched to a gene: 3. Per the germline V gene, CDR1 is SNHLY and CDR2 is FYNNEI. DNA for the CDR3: TGTGCCAGCAGTGGGGACAGTTACACAGATACGCAGTATTTT. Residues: CASSGDSYTDTQYF.

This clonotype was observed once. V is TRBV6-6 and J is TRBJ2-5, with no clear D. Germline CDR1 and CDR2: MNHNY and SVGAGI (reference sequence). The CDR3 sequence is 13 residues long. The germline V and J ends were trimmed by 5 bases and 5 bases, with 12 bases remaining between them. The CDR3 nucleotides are TGTGCCAGCAGTGGGCCTCAAGGGGAGACCCAGTACTTC. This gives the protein CASSGPQGETQYF.

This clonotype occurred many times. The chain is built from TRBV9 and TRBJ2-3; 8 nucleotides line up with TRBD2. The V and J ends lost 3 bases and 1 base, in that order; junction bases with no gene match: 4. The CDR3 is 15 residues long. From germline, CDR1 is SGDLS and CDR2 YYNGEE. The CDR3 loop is CASSAETSGTDTQYF. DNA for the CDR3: TGTGCCAGCAGCGCCGAGACTAGCGGCACAGATACGCAGTATTTT.

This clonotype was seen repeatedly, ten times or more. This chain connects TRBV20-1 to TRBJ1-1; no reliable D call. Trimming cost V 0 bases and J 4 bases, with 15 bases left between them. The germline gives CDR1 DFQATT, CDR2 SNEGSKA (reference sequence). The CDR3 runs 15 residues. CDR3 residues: CSARDWKQFSTEAFF. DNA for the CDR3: TGCAGTGCTAGAGATTGGAAACAGTTCTCCACTGAAGCTTTCTTT.

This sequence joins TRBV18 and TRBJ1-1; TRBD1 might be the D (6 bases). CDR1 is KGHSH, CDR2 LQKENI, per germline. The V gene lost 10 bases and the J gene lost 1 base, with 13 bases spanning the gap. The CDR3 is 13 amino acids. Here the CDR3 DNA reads TGTGCCACCCAAGGGGGGCCGAACACTGAAGCTTTCTTT. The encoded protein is CATQGGPNTEAFF.

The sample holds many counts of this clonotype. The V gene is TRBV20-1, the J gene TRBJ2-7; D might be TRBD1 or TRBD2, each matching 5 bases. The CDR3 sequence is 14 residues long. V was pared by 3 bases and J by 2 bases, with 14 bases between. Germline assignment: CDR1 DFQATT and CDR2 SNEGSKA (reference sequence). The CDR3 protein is CSASQTGQPYEQYF. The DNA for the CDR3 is TGCAGTGCTAGCCAAACGGGGCAGCCCTACGAGCAGTACTTC.

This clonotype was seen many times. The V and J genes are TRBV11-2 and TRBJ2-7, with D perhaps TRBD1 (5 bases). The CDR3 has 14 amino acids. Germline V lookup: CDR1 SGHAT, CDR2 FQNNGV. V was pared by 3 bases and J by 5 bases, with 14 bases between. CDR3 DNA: TGTGCCAGCAGCTTGGCCAGGGTGGGAAACGAGCAGTACTTC. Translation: CASSLARVGNEQYF.

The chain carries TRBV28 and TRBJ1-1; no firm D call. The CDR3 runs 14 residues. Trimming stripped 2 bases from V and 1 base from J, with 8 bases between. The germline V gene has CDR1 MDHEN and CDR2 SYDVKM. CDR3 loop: CASSLNTGNTEAFF. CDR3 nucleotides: TGTGCCAGCAGTTTAAACACCGGGAACACTGAAGCTTTCTTT.

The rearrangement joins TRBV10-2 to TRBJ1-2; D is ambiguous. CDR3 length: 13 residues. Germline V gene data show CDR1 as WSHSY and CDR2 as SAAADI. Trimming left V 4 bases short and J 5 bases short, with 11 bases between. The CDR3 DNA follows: TGCGCCAGCAGTGCTGGCGGAGAGTATGGCTACACCTTC. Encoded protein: CASSAGGEYGYTF.

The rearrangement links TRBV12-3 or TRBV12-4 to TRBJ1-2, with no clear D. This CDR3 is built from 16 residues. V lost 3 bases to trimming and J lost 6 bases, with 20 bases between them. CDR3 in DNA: TGTGCCAGCAGTTTGTCTTCTATGGGCCGCCGGGATGGCTACACCTTC. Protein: CASSLSSMGRRDGYTF.

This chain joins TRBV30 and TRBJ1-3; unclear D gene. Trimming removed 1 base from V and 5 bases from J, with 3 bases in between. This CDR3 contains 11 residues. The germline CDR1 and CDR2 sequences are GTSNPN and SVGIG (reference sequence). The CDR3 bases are TGTGCCTGGAGTGATAGAAACACCATATATTTT. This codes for CAWSDRNTIYF.

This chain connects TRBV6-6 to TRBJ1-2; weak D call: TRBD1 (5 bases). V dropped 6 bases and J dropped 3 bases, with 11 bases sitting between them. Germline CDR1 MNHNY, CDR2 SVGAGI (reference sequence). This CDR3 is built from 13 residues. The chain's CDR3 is CASRQTEDYGYTF. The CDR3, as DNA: TGTGCCAGCAGGCAGACAGAGGACTATGGCTACACCTTC.

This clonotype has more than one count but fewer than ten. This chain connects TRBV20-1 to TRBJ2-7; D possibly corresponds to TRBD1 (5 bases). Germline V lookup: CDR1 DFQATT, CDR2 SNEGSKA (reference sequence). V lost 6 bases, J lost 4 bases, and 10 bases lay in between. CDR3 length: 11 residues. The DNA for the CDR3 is TGCAGTGCCGAAACAGGATACGAGCAGTACTTC. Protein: CSAETGYEQYF.

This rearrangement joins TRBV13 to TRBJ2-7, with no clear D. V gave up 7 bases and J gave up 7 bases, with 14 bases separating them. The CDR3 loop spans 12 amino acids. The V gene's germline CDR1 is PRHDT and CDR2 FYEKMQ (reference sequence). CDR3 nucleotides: TGTGCCAGCACCTGGACGGGTGGGGAGCAGTACTTC. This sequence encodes CASTWTGGEQYF.

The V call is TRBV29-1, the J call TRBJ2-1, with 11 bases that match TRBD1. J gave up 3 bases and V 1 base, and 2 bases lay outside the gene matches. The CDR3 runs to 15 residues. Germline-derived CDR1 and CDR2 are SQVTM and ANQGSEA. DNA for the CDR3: TGCAGCGTTGAAGGGGGGACAGGGGGCTACAATGAGCAGTTCTTC. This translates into CSVEGGTGGYNEQFF.

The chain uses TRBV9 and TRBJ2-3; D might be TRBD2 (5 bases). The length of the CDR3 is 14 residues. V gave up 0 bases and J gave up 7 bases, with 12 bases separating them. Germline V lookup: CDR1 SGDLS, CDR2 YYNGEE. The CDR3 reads CASSVDERAHTQYF. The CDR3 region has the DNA TGTGCCAGCAGCGTAGACGAGAGGGCCCATACGCAGTATTTT.

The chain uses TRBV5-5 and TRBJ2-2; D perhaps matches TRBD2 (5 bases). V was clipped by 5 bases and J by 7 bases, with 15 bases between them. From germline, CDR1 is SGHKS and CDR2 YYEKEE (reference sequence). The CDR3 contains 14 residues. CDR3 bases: TGTGCCAGCAGACTTGAGGGTCTTGGCGGGGAGCTGTTTTTT. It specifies CASRLEGLGGELFF. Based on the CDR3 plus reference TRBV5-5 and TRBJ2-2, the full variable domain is DAGVTQSPTHLIKTRGQQVTLRCSPISGHKSVSWYQQVLGQGPQFIFQYYEKEERGRGNFPDRFSARQFPNYSSELNVNALLLGDSALYLCASRLEGLGGELFFGEGSRLTVL.

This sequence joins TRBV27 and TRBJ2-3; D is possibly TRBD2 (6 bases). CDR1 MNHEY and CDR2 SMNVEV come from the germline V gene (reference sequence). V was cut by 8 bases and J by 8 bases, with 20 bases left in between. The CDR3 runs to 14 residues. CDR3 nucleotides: TGTGCCAGCCGTTCGCCGGGGGACTTGGGTACGCAGTATTTT. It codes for CASRSPGDLGTQYF.

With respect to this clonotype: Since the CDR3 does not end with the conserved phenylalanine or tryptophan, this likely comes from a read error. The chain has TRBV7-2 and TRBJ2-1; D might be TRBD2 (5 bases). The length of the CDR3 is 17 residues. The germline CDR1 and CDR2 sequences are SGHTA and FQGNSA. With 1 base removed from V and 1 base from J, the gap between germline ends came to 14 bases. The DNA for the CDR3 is TGTGCCAGCAGCTTAGTAGGAGCGGCTGTGTCCTACAATGAGCAGTTCTTA. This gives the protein CASSLVGAAVSYNEQFL.

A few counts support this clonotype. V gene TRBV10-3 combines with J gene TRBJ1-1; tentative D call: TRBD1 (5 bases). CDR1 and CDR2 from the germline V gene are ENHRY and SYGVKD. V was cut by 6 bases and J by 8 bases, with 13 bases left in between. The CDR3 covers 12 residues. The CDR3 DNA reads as TGTGCCATCAGGGACCGGGACGGCGAAGCTTTCTTT. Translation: CAIRDRDGEAFF.

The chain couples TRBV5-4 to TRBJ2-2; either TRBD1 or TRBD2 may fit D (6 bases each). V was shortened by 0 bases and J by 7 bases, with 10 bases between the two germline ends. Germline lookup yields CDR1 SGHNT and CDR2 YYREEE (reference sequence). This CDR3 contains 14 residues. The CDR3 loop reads CASSLDREDGELFF. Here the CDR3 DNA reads TGTGCCAGCAGCTTGGACAGGGAGGACGGGGAGCTGTTTTTT.

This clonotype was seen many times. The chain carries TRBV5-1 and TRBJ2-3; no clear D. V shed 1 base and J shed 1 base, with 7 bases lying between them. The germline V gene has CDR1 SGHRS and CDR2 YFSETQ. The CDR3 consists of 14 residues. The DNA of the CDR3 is TGCGCCAGCAGCTTGTGGGTCGGCACAGATACGCAGTATTTT. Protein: CASSLWVGTDTQYF.

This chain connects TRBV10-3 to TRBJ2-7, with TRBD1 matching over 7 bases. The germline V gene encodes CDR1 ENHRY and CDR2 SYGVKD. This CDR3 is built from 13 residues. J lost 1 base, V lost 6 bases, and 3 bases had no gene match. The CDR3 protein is CAIRETGSYEQYF. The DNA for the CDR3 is TGTGCCATCAGGGAGACAGGGTCCTACGAGCAGTACTTC.

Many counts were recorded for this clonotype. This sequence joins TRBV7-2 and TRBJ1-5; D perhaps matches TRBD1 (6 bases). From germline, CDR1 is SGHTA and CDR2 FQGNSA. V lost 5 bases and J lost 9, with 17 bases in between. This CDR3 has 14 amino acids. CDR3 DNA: TGTGCCAGCAGCCAGGGACACGGCGGAATGCCCCAGCATTTT. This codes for CASSQGHGGMPQHF.